This passage covers 4 T cell receptor beta chains from one sample sequenced in a study of OX40 agonist ivuxolimab in advanced cancers. Here immunoSEQ multiplex PCR was the method, and the copy in TCRdb shows in-frame clones only, minus some. This table holds nearly 60,000 clones, 88% found once. The material sequenced was CD4+ or CD8+ T cells sorted from blood, taken in a trial of the OX40 agonist ivuxolimab. The receptors here all came from an adult with an advanced solid tumor such as melanoma, head and neck, liver or kidney cancer.

The chain recombines TRBV7-2 with TRBJ1-2, with TRBD1 matching over 7 bases. CDR3 length: 15 residues. V shed 1 base, J shed 0 bases, and the junction held 2 bases outside the gene matches. Per germline, CDR1 SGHTA and CDR2 FQGNSA. CDR3 sequence reads: CASSLDRGANYGYTF. The CDR3 DNA reads as TGTGCCAGCAGCTTAGACAGGGGAGCTAACTATGGCTACACCTTC.

V is TRBV7-9 and J is TRBJ2-5; 10 nucleotides align to TRBD2. V lost 5 bases and J lost 5; bases outside the gene matches: 8. The CDR3 sequence is 15 residues long. Germline-derived CDR1 and CDR2 are SEHNR and FQNEAQ (reference sequence). CDR3 nucleotide sequence: TGTGCCAGCAGCCTTCGACTAGCGGGTCGCGAGACCCAGTACTTC. Translating gives CASSLRLAGRETQYF.

The chain couples TRBV7-3 to TRBJ2-1, with TRBD2 identical over 7 bases. The V and J ends lost 2 bases and 3 bases, in that order; junction bases with no gene match: 4. Germline lookup yields CDR1 SGHTA and CDR2 FQGTGA. This CDR3 has 15 amino acids. This chain's CDR3 is CASSLRGSDYNEQFF. The CDR3 DNA is TGTGCCAGCAGCTTACGCGGGAGTGACTACAATGAGCAGTTCTTC.

The CDR3 is CASSNTNSNQPQHF. The CDR3 nucleotides are TGTGCCAGTAGTAACACCAATAGCAATCAGCCCCAGCATTTT. The V gene is TRBV19, the J gene TRBJ1-5; D remains unclear. Trimming cost V 4 bases and J 0 bases, with 7 bases left between them. CDR1 is LNHDA and CDR2 is SQIVND in the germline V gene (reference sequence). The CDR3 covers 14 residues.